A single sample is the source of the 14 T cell receptor beta chains below, sequenced in a study of cytomegalovirus exposure and HLA in healthy donors. Primers included in the PCR were 60 Vbeta and 13 Jbeta primers. The table came from immunoSEQ multiplex PCR; TCRdb's copy has only in-frame clones and leaves some out. The sample yields under 150,000 clones, around four fifths seen once. Sequenced sample: PBMCs. The receptors derive from a male donor in good health and CMV-seronegative.

The gene calls are TRBV15 and TRBJ1-6; 7 nucleotides align to TRBD1. Germline CDR1 LNHNV, CDR2 YYDKDF (reference sequence). V shed 0 bases and J 7 bases; nucleotides not matched to a gene: 6. CDR3 length equals 16 residues. CDR3 nucleotide sequence: TGTGCCACCAGCAGAGATACGGGACAGACGAATTCACCCCTCCACTTT. Translating it yields CATSRDTGQTNSPLHF.

This clone was counted only a few times. V usage is TRBV27 and J usage is TRBJ2-7, with D maybe TRBD1 (6 bases). The CDR3 contains 13 residues. Germline lookup yields CDR1 MNHEY and CDR2 SMNVEV (reference sequence). V gave up 6 bases and J gave up 6 bases, with 15 bases separating them. The CDR3 is CASSHNNRAEQYF. CDR3 nucleotide sequence: TGTGCCAGCAGCCATAACAACAGGGCCGAGCAGTACTTC.

DNA of the CDR3: TGTGCTAGTGGCAATCAGCCCCAGCATTTT. Residues: CASGNQPQHF. The chain employs TRBV6-6 and TRBJ1-5, with no clear D. Germline lookup yields CDR1 MNHNY and CDR2 SVGAGI (reference sequence). CDR3 size: 10 residues.

Comment on this clone: Only one base separates this from a far larger clonotype, so it likely reflects a read error. The chain couples TRBV6-1 to TRBJ2-6; D remains unclear. The CDR3 totals 14 residues. Trimming removed 4 bases at V and 0 bases at J, with 4 bases between. Germline CDR1 MNHNS, CDR2 SASEGT. CDR3 protein: CASSAYSGANVLTF. The DNA for the CDR3 is TGTGCCAGCAGTGCCTACTCTGGGGCCAACGTCCTGACTTTC.

The gene calls are TRBV19 and TRBJ1-1; D gene uncertain. Trimming removed 3 bases from V and 3 bases from J, with 8 bases in between. The germline V gene encodes CDR1 LNHDA and CDR2 SQIVND (reference sequence). The CDR3 is 13 amino acids. The CDR3 sequence is CASSMFGDTEAFF. DNA of the CDR3: TGTGCCAGTAGTATGTTCGGGGACACTGAAGCTTTCTTT.

The rearrangement joins TRBV2 to TRBJ2-4; D gene ambiguous. CDR1 SNHLY and CDR2 FYNNEI come from the germline V gene. The CDR3 length is 15 residues. Deletions cut 7 bases from V and 0 bases from J, with 13 bases between. CDR3 loop: CASTLEKLAKNIQYF. CDR3 nucleotide sequence: TGTGCCAGCACCTTAGAAAAACTAGCCAAAAACATTCAGTACTTC.

The chain recombines TRBV28 with TRBJ1-1, with 8 bases lining up with TRBD1. Germline CDR1 reads MDHEN; CDR2 reads SYDVKM. Unmatched junction bases numbered 9, after V lost 4 bases and J lost 2 bases. The CDR3 loop spans 16 amino acids. CDR3 DNA: TGTGCCAGCAGTTCGCTCCGGACAGGGCAAAACACTGAAGCTTTCTTT. The encoded protein is CASSSLRTGQNTEAFF.

This chain joins TRBV7-8 and TRBJ2-1; D not resolved. Trimming took off 5 bases at V and 8 bases at J, with 10 bases between the two ends. Germline V gene lookup returns CDR1 SGHVS and CDR2 FQNEAQ. CDR3 length: 12 amino acids. The CDR3 bases are TGTGCCAGCAGCCGTCCCCCGGATGAGCAGTTCTTC. Protein sequence: CASSRPPDEQFF.

J is TRBJ1-1 and V is TRBV4-3; TRBD1 matches 7 bases. Looked up from germline, CDR1 is LGHNA and CDR2 is YSLEER. CDR3 length: 14 amino acids. The junction had 4 bases not matched to a gene; V was cut back by 1 base and J by 5 bases. DNA for the CDR3: TGCGCCAGCAGCCAAGTTCAGGGGGGAACTGAAGCTTTCTTT. It is translated as CASSQVQGGTEAFF.

As regards this clone: This specimen includes other DNA sequences encoding the same CDR3. This chain uses TRBV27 with TRBJ2-1, with 7 bases identical to TRBD2. Germline loops: CDR1 MNHEY, CDR2 SMNVEV (reference sequence). CDR3 size: 14 residues. The V segment lost 1 base and the J segment 6 bases; nucleotides outside the gene matches: 3. CDR3 bases: TGTGCCAGCAGTTTATTGTCGGGGGGCAATGAGCAGTTCTTC. Translation: CASSLLSGGNEQFF.

As to this clone: An end of the junction differs from the germline gene, which may be a read error. The V and J genes are TRBV19 and TRBJ2-1; D call uncertain. There are 15 residues in the CDR3. CDR1 is LNHDA and CDR2 is SQIVND in the germline V gene (reference sequence). The CDR3 loop is CASSLEAFSYNEQFF. CDR3 nucleotides: TGTGCCAGTAGTCTAGAGGCCTTCTCCTACAATGAGCAGTTCTTC.

This sequence joins TRBV27 and TRBJ1-1; 8 bases map to TRBD1. The CDR3 is made up of 14 amino acids. V lost 5 bases, J lost 5 bases, and 7 bases stayed unmatched. Germline CDR1 and CDR2: MNHEY and SMNVEV (reference sequence). CDR3 protein: CASSPNQGATEAFF. The CDR3 nucleotides read TGTGCCAGCAGTCCAAACCAGGGGGCAACTGAAGCTTTCTTT.

The V call is TRBV19, the J call TRBJ2-7; 7 bases match TRBD1. This CDR3 has 12 amino acids. The germline gives CDR1 LNHDA, CDR2 SQIVND (reference sequence). V was clipped by 4 bases and J by 3 bases; unmatched bases: 0. This CDR3 reads CASSTGGYEQYF. The CDR3 DNA is TGTGCCAGTAGTACAGGGGGCTACGAGCAGTACTTC.

The chain employs TRBV29-1 and TRBJ2-3; D might be TRBD1 (6 bases). Germline CDR1 and CDR2: SQVTM and ANQGSEA. The V gene lost 1 base and the J gene lost 0 bases, with 8 bases spanning the gap. The CDR3 has 14 residues. CDR3 region: CSVEGQASTDTQYF. CDR3 coding DNA: TGCAGCGTTGAAGGACAGGCCAGCACAGATACGCAGTATTTT.